The clone carrying this TCR beta chain was seen many times. The target antigen is unknown. The germline V and J ends were trimmed by 4 bases and 1 base, with 12 bases remaining between them. The CDR3 covers 15 residues. In germline, CDR1 is SGHRS, CDR2 YFSETQ. These data belong to a study of read filtering for tumor transcriptome and immune sequencing. The wider study: IR-seq gave about 3.5 to 10.27 million TCR reads per sample; RNA-seq gave about 80 to 1,400.

This library used 300 to 500 ng RNA and molecular barcoded adaptors spanning alpha/delta and beta/gamma chains. TCRdb reprocessed the reads with MiXCR, giving one entry per CDR3 protein. Seen here are 43,000 or so distinct CDR3 sequences, 15% to 20% observed once, and the top ten hold approximately 38%. The study's findings and limits: Dropping single-read clonotypes raised IR-seq and RNA-seq shared-clonotype correlation. Even smaller IR-seq throughput identified most shared clonotypes. Single-read clonotypes: roughly 82% of IR-seq clonotypes (roughly 4% of reads), more than 70% of RNA-seq clonotypes (44.6% of reads).

Sequenced: a population of CD138-negative cells sorted from bone marrow. V is TRBV5-1 and J is TRBJ2-1; D is undetermined. The sequence derives from a donor older than 35 with multiple myeloma. The CDR3 reads CASSLVDPSYNEQFF. For the CDR3, the DNA is TGCGCCAGCAGCCTGGTCGATCCGTCCTACAATGAGCAGTTCTTC.